A selection of T cell receptor beta chains follows, all from one sample in a study of blood T cell repertoires in COVID-19. This table comes from immunoSEQ multiplex PCR, and its TCRdb copy is limited to in-frame clones, with some not included. The sample contains around 270,000 clones, about 85% of which appear only once. What was sequenced was peripheral blood. Receptors were obtained from a human donor with COVID-19, enrolled during active disease. The donor label of this sample is uncertain. Both conserved end residues are part of each CDR3. A D gene is named only where the DNA matches it firmly. Size values are once, few and many counts, or a class for expanded clones, and some rows have none.

v_call	d_call	clone_size	j_call	cdr3_aa	cdr3_nt
TRBV4-3	.	.	TRBJ1-2	CASSQDRQWSNYGYTF	TGCGCCAGCAGCCAAGATAGACAGTGGTCTAACTATGGCTACACCTTC
TRBV20-1	.	.	TRBJ2-7	CSASSVGGQANEQYF	TGCAGTGCTAGTAGTGTGGGGGGGCAAGCGAACGAGCAGTACTTC
TRBV7-2	TRBD2	.	TRBJ2-1	CASSYTSGSQGEQFF	TGTGCCAGCAGCTATACTAGCGGGAGCCAGGGTGAGCAGTTCTTC
TRBV5-6	TRBD1	.	TRBJ1-2	CASSQTGGVYGYTF	TGTGCCAGCAGCCAGACAGGGGGCGTCTATGGCTACACCTTC
TRBV5-1	.	.	TRBJ1-1	CASSTQTANTEAFF	TGCGCCAGCAGCACCCAGACAGCGAACACTGAAGCTTTCTTT
TRBV6-5	.	.	TRBJ1-2	CASSSTLEDRPYGYTF	TGTGCCAGCAGTTCCACATTAGAAGACAGGCCCTATGGCTACACCTTC
TRBV5-8	.	.	TRBJ1-5	CASSFGGNDNQPQHF	TGTGCCAGCAGCTTTGGAGGGAATGACAATCAGCCCCAGCATTTT
TRBV9	.	.	TRBJ2-6	CASSPTLLVSGANVLTF	TGTGCCAGCAGCCCAACCCTACTAGTTTCAGGGGCCAACGTCCTGACTTTC
TRBV7-9	.	.	TRBJ1-4	CASSLEGNRGKLFF	TGTGCCAGCAGCTTAGAGGGAAATAGGGGGAAACTGTTTTTT
TRBV5-1	TRBD2	.	TRBJ2-7	CASTPGGGPYEQYF	TGCGCCAGCACCCCCGGGGGGGGGCCCTACGAGCAGTACTTC
TRBV5-4	.	.	TRBJ1-6	CASSVRDFNSPLHF	TGTGCCAGCAGCGTGAGGGACTTCAATTCACCCCTCCACTTT
TRBV14	TRBD2	.	TRBJ2-7	CASSQAGGLRKQYF	TGTGCCAGCAGCCAGGCGGGGGGACTACGAAAGCAGTACTTC
TRBV19	.	.	TRBJ1-5	CASSGQAGGQPQHF	TGTGCCAGTAGTGGTCAAGCGGGTGGTCAGCCCCAGCATTTT
TRBV28	TRBD1	.	TRBJ1-2	CATLWDRGHGYTF	TGTGCCACCCTCTGGGACAGGGGGCATGGCTACACCTTC
TRBV5-1	.	.	TRBJ1-5	CASSLSGPRSNQPQHF	TGCGCCAGCAGCTTGTCAGGGCCGCGTAGCAATCAGCCCCAGCATTTT
TRBV6-5	TRBD1	once	TRBJ1-2	CASSTTGMDYGYTF	TGTGCCAGCAGTACGACAGGGATGGATTACGGCTACACCTTC
TRBV7-9	.	.	TRBJ2-4	CASRTGNKNIQYF	TGTGCCAGCCGAACAGGGAACAAAAACATTCAGTACTTC
TRBV6-2/TRBV6-3	TRBD1	.	TRBJ2-1	CASSYSQLYRGRYHEQFF	TGTGCCAGCAGTTACTCCCAACTATACAGGGGGCGATACCATGAGCAGTTCTTC
TRBV24-1	TRBD2	.	TRBJ2-1	CATSDTGTRTGYEQFF	TGTGCCACCAGTGACACCGGGACTAGAACCGGCTATGAGCAGTTCTTC
TRBV19	TRBD2	.	TRBJ2-5	CASSIRFGTKTQYF	TGTGCCAGTAGTATTAGGTTCGGGACTAAGACCCAGTACTTC
TRBV10-3	TRBD2	.	TRBJ2-3	CAISEGLAETDTQYF	TGTGCCATCAGTGAGGGACTAGCGGAGACAGATACGCAGTATTTT
TRBV4-2	.	.	TRBJ2-7	CASSQEGAVSSYEQYF	TGTGCCAGCAGCCAAGAGGGAGCGGTTAGCTCCTACGAGCAGTACTTC
TRBV7-9	TRBD2	once	TRBJ2-2	CASSLTLAGMIGELFF	TGTGCCAGCAGCTTAACACTAGCGGGAATGATTGGGGAGCTGTTTTTT
TRBV28	.	.	TRBJ2-7	CASSIGEAYEQYF	TGTGCCAGCAGCATCGGGGAAGCCTACGAGCAGTACTTC
TRBV6-2/TRBV6-3	.	few	TRBJ1-5	CASSYRIGGTSNQPQHF	TGTGCCAGCAGTTATAGGATTGGGGGCACGAGCAATCAGCCCCAGCATTTT
TRBV20-1	.	.	TRBJ1-6	CSGGVDSPLHF	TGCAGCGGGGGGGTGGATTCACCCCTCCACTTT
TRBV7-9	TRBD1	.	TRBJ2-3	CASSQDRGRGTDTQYF	TGTGCCAGCAGCCAGGACAGGGGGCGGGGGACAGATACGCAGTATTTT
TRBV5-1	.	.	TRBJ2-1	CASSLAGSTYNEQFF	TGCGCCAGCAGCTTGGCCGGGAGCACTTACAATGAGCAGTTCTTC
TRBV6-5	TRBD2	.	TRBJ2-1	CSTRLAGGINEQFF	TGTTCCACCCGACTAGCGGGAGGCATCAATGAGCAGTTCTTC
TRBV5-1	TRBD1	.	TRBJ2-7	CASTHPGQGNEQYF	TGCGCCAGCACCCATCCGGGACAGGGCAACGAGCAGTACTTC
TRBV19	TRBD1	once	TRBJ2-5	CASSIVGRGRIVKETQYF	TGTGCCAGTAGTATAGTGGGCAGGGGGCGCATAGTAAAAGAGACCCAGTACTTC
TRBV6-6	TRBD1	once	TRBJ1-2	CASRLLTGYYGYTF	TGTGCCAGCAGGCTCTTGACAGGGTACTATGGCTACACCTTC
TRBV28	.	.	TRBJ1-1	CASRAQGKAFF	TGTGCCAGCAGGGCTCAGGGAAAGGCTTTCTTT
TRBV7-9	.	.	TRBJ1-2	CASSFPQLNGYTF	TGTGCCAGCAGCTTTCCACAGTTGAATGGCTACACCTTC
TRBV29-1	TRBD2	.	TRBJ2-5	CSVRLAGGPGTQYF	TGCAGCGTGCGACTAGCGGGAGGGCCGGGGACCCAGTACTTC
TRBV5-1	.	.	TRBJ2-2	CASSLSAANTGELFF	TGCGCCAGCAGCTTATCAGCGGCGAACACCGGGGAGCTGTTTTTT
TRBV12-3/TRBV12-4	.	.	TRBJ1-1	CASTPWGGTEAFF	TGTGCCAGCACCCCTTGGGGGGGCACTGAAGCTTTCTTT
TRBV5-1	TRBD1	.	TRBJ1-4	CASSLETGSNEKLFF	TGCGCCAGCAGCTTGGAGACAGGGTCTAATGAAAAACTGTTTTTT
TRBV2	TRBD1	many	TRBJ2-5	CASSPDRGWETQYF	TGTGCCAGCAGCCCGGACAGGGGGTGGGAGACCCAGTACTTC
TRBV5-1	TRBD1	.	TRBJ1-3	CASRPGGTERNTIYF	TGCGCCAGCCGACCCGGCGGGACAGAAAGGAACACCATATATTTT
TRBV7-9	.	once	TRBJ1-1	CASRGENTEAFF	TGTGCCAGCCGGGGGGAGAACACTGAAGCTTTCTTT
TRBV5-5	TRBD1	.	TRBJ2-1	CASSLQGAFSYNEQFF	TGTGCCAGCAGCTTGCAGGGGGCCTTCTCCTACAATGAGCAGTTCTTC
TRBV9	.	few	TRBJ2-7	CASSPYGTDYEQYF	TGTGCCAGCAGCCCCTACGGTACAGACTACGAGCAGTACTTC
TRBV5-4	TRBD1	.	TRBJ1-2	CASSFNGAQGADGYTF	TGTGCCAGCAGCTTTAATGGAGCACAGGGGGCGGATGGCTACACCTTC
TRBV12-3/TRBV12-4	.	.	TRBJ2-6	CASSLGGDVLTF	TGTGCCAGCAGTTTAGGAGGCGACGTCCTGACTTTC
TRBV3-1/TRBV3-2	TRBD2	.	TRBJ2-1	CATKASGSPYNEQFF	TGTGCCACCAAGGCCAGCGGGAGCCCCTACAATGAGCAGTTCTTC
TRBV27	TRBD2	.	TRBJ2-5	CASSPGTSGQETQYF	TGTGCCAGCAGTCCAGGGACTAGCGGCCAAGAGACCCAGTACTTC
TRBV4-3	TRBD2	few	TRBJ2-1	CASSQGTGGSYNEQFF	TGCGCCAGCAGCCAAGGGACGGGGGGCTCCTACAATGAGCAGTTCTTC
TRBV20-1	TRBD1	.	TRBJ1-5	CSASPGTGNQPQHF	TGCAGTGCTAGTCCCGGGACAGGAAATCAGCCCCAGCATTTT
TRBV5-5	TRBD2	.	TRBJ2-7	CASRSIAGTYEQYF	TGTGCCAGCAGGTCCATAGCGGGAACGTACGAGCAGTACTTC
TRBV5-1	TRBD2	.	TRBJ2-1	CASSFTSGLSSYNEQFF	TGCGCCAGCAGCTTCACTAGCGGGTTAAGCTCCTACAATGAGCAGTTCTTC
TRBV5-4	TRBD1	.	TRBJ2-2	CASSGSRDRRLELFF	TGTGCCAGCAGCGGATCTAGGGACAGACGCTTAGAGCTGTTTTTT
TRBV30	.	.	TRBJ1-6	CAWSPGQPPLHF	TGTGCCTGGAGTCCTGGACAGCCACCCCTCCACTTT
TRBV11-2	.	.	TRBJ2-5	CASSWGTTGSETQYF	TGTGCCAGCAGCTGGGGCACCACAGGCTCGGAGACCCAGTACTTC
TRBV19	.	.	TRBJ1-2	CASSPSNAGASGYTF	TGTGCCAGTTCCCCATCGAACGCGGGCGCTTCGGGCTACACCTTC
TRBV30	.	once	TRBJ2-1	CAWSPESYNEQFF	TGTGCCTGGAGTCCGGAGTCATACAATGAGCAGTTCTTC
TRBV4-2	.	.	TRBJ1-5	CASSQDRGGNSNQPQHF	TGTGCCAGCAGCCAAGATAGGGGCGGGAATAGCAATCAGCCCCAGCATTTT
TRBV5-6	.	.	TRBJ1-5	CASSLVGGNHQPQHF	TGTGCCAGCAGCTTGGTTGGGGGGAACCATCAGCCCCAGCATTTT
TRBV3-1/TRBV3-2	TRBD1	.	TRBJ2-7	CASSQDTTGAGEQYF	TGTGCCAGCAGCCAAGATACGACAGGGGCGGGAGAGCAGTACTTC
TRBV28	.	.	TRBJ1-4	CASSEANEKLFF	TGTGCCAGCAGTGAAGCGAATGAAAAACTGTTTTTT